This TCR beta chain was sequenced in a study of cytomegalovirus exposure and HLA in healthy donors. Study findings and constraints: Immune exposure information comprised only CMV serostatus. Later analysis revealed greater clonal expansion in HLA-associated TCR beta chains than in equally common others. In a later analysis, about 17,000 TCR beta sequences were associated with HLA alleles at 0.05 false discovery rate.

About this clone: Its specificity is not known.

PCR was performed using 60 Vbeta and 13 Jbeta primers. The assay was immunoSEQ multiplex PCR, and TCRdb's table has in-frame clones only and misses some. Among 110,000 to 150,000 clones, about three quarters were seen once, and the ten largest hold 3% to 4.5%. The CDR3 runs to 16 residues. The J segment lost 1 base and the V segment lost 1 base, leaving 6 bases of the junction unmatched. Germline assignment: CDR1 SGDLS and CDR2 YYNGEE. The V and J genes are TRBV9 and TRBJ2-5; the match to TRBD1 covers 8 bases. This TCR derives from a male donor in good health and CMV-seronegative. The sequencing input was PBMCs. The CDR3 protein is CASSVFPTGGQETQYF. The CDR3 DNA follows: TGTGCCAGCAGCGTATTCCCTACAGGGGGCCAAGAGACCCAGTACTTC. Using reference TRBV9 and TRBJ2-5 for the parts outside the CDR3, the full variable domain is DSGVTQTPKHLITATGQRVTLRCSPRSGDLSVYWYQQSLDQGLQFLIQYYNGEERAKGNILERFSAQQFPDLHSELNLSSLELGDSALYFCASSVFPTGGQETQYFGPGTRLLVL.